The 6 T cell receptor beta chains listed next were all sequenced from one sample in a study of breast tumors, draining lymph nodes, adjacent tissues. One entry per CDR3 protein results from TCRdb running MiXCR on the multiplex PCR reads. The table records a few hundred thousand distinct CDR3 sequences, less than 45% of them present only once. Axillary draining lymph nodes of breast cancer patients supplied the node samples. The sequenced sample consisted of axillary lymph node tissue. The receptors derive from a female donor with breast cancer. Some clones in this sample may be carry-over from other donors' samples.

This clonotype was detected only once. One end of the junction is discordant with germline, which a read error may explain. The chain combines TRBV20-1 with TRBJ1-2, with no clear D. This CDR3 comprises 12 residues. The germline V gene has CDR1 DFQATT and CDR2 SNEGSKA (reference sequence). The CDR3 sequence: CSARGLVPGSTF. CDR3 coding DNA: TGCAGTGCTAGAGGACTGGTCCCTGGCTCCACCTTC.

V gene TRBV6-1 combines with J gene TRBJ2-7, with 9 nucleotides matching TRBD1. This CDR3 spans 14 amino acids. Germline V gene lookup returns CDR1 MNHNS and CDR2 SASEGT. CDR3 sequence reads: CPKTQDRGSGEQYF. The CDR3 DNA is TGTCCTAAAACCCAGGACAGGGGATCGGGGGAGCAGTACTTC.

This clonotype was detected ten times or more. CDR3 residues: CATSDLLQETQFF. The CDR3 DNA follows: TGTGCCACCAGTGATTTGCTTCAGGAGACTCAGTTCTTC. V is TRBV24-1 and J is TRBJ2-1; no clear D. This CDR3 has 13 residues. Germline CDR1 is KGHDR and CDR2 is SFDVKD. The V gene lost 0 bases and the J gene lost 13 bases, with 12 bases spanning the gap.

This clonotype was recorded many times. The chain employs TRBV4-1 and TRBJ2-5, with D possibly TRBD1 on 6 matching bases. V lost 3 bases to trimming and J lost 13 bases, with 15 bases between them. There are 12 residues in the CDR3. Germline CDR1 reads MGHRA; CDR2 reads YSYEKL. CDR3 nucleotides: TGCGCCAGCAGCCAGCCGTTGGGACACCGGTACTTC. This translates into CASSQPLGHRYF.

This clonotype was recorded many times. V and J are TRBV19 and TRBJ2-6; D uncertain. From germline, CDR1 is LNHDA and CDR2 SQIVND (reference sequence). This CDR3 is built from 15 residues. Trimming took 2 bases from V and 0 from J, leaving 5 bases between them. The DNA of the CDR3 is TGTGCCAGTAGTATAAAGGTCTCTGGGGCCAACGTCCTGACTTTC. It encodes CASSIKVSGANVLTF.

This clonotype has just a few counts. The gene calls are TRBV4-1 and TRBJ2-2, with TRBD2 matching 12 bases. This CDR3 is 18 amino acids long. Trimming cost V 1 base and J 5 bases; bases outside gene matches: 8. Germline V CDR1 and CDR2: MGHRA, YSYEKL. CDR3 amino acids: CASSQGGLAGVGTGELFF. The DNA for the CDR3 is TGCGCCAGCAGCCAAGGGGGACTAGCGGGCGTAGGGACCGGGGAGCTGTTTTTT.